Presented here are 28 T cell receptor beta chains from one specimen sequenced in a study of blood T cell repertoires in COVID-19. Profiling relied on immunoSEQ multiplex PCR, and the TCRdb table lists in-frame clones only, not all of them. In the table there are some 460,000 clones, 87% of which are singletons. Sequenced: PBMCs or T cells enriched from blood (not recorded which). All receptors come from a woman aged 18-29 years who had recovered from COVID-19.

CDR3 nucleotide sequence: TGCGCCAGCAGCTTGTACGTGGTTTCGGGAAACACTGAAGCTTTCTTT. It is translated as CASSLYVVSGNTEAFF. The chain carries TRBV5-1 and TRBJ1-1; D remains ambiguous. This CDR3 region has 16 residues. The V gene lost 1 base and the J gene lost 2 bases, with 15 bases spanning the gap. Germline CDR1 is SGHRS and CDR2 is YFSETQ.

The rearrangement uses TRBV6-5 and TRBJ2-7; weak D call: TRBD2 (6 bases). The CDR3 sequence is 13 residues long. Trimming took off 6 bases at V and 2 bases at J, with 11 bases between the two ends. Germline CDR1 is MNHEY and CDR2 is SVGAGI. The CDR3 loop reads CASRREVPYEQYF. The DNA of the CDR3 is TGTGCCAGCAGGAGGGAGGTCCCCTACGAGCAGTACTTC.

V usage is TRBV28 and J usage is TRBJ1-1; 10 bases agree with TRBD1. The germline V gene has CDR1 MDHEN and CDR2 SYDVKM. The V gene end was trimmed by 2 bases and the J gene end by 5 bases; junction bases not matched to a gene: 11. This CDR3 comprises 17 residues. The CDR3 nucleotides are TGTGCCAGCAGTTTAACTCGGGACAGGGGTATGAGAACTGAAGCTTTCTTT. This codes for CASSLTRDRGMRTEAFF.

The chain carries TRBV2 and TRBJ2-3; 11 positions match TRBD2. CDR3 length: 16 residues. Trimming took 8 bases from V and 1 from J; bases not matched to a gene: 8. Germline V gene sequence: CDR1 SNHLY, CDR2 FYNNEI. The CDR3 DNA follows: TGTGCCAGCCAGGGGTTTAGCGGGGGGGGCACAGATACGCAGTATTTT. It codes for CASQGFSGGGTDTQYF.

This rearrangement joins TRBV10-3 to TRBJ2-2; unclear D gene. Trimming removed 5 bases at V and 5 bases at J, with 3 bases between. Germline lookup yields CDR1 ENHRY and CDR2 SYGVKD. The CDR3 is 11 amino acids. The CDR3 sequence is CAISSTGELFF. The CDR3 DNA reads TGTGCCATCAGTTCTACCGGGGAGCTGTTTTTT.

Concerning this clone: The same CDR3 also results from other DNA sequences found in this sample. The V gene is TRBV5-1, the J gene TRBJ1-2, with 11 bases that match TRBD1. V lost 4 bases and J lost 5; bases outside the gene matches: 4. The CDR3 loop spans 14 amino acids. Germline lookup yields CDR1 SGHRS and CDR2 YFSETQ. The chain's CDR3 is CASSTGTGGYGYTF. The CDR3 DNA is TGCGCCAGCAGCACCGGGACAGGGGGATATGGCTACACCTTC.

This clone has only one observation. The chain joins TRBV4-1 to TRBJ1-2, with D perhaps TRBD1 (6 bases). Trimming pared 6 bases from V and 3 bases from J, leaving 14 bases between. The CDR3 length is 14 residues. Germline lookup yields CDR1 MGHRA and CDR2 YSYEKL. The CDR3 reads CASSPLDSYYGYTF. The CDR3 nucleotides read TGCGCCAGCAGTCCTCTGGACAGTTACTATGGCTACACCTTC.

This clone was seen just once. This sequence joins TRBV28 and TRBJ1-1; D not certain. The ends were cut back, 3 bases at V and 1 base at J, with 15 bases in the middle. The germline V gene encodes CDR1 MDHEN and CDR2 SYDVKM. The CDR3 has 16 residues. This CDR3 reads CASSLAPGGKNTEAFF. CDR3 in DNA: TGTGCCAGCAGTTTGGCCCCGGGCGGGAAGAACACTGAAGCTTTCTTT.

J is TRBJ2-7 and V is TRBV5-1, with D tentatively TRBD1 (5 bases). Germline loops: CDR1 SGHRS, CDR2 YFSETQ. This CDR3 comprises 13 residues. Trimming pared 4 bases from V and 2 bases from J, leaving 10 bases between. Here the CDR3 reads CASSPDIAYEQYF. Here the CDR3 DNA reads TGCGCCAGCAGCCCGGACATAGCCTACGAGCAGTACTTC.

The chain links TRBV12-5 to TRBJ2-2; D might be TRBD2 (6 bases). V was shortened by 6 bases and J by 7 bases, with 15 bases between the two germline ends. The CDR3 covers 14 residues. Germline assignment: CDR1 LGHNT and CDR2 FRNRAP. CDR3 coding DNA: TGTGCTAGTGGGAGGGGCGGGGTAGTCGGGGAGCTGTTTTTT. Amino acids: CASGRGGVVGELFF.

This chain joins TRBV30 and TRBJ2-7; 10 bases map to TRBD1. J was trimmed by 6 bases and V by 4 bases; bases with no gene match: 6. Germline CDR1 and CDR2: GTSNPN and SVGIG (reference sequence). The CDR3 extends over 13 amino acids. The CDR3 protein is CAWTRDRGSEQYF. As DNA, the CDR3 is TGTGCCTGGACCCGGGACAGGGGATCCGAGCAGTACTTC.

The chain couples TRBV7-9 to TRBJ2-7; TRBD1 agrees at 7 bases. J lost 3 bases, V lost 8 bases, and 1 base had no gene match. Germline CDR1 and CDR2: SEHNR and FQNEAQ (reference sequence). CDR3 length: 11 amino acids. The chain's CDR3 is CASGDSYEQYF. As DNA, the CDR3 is TGTGCCAGCGGGGACAGCTACGAGCAGTACTTC. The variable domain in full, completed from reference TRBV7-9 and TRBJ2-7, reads DTGVSQNPRHKITKRGQNVTFRCDPISEHNRLYWYRQTLGQGPEFLTYFQNEAQLEKSRLLSDRFSAERPKGSFSTLEIQRTEQGDSAMYLCASGDSYEQYFGPGTRLTVT.

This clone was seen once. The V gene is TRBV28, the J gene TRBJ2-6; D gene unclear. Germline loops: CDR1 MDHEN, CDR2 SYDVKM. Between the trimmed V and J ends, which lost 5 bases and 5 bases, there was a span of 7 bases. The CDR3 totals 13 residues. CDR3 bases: TGTGCCAGCAGTCTCTTTAGGGCCAACGTCCTGACTTTC. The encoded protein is CASSLFRANVLTF.

DNA of the CDR3: TGTGCCACCAGTGACCACATAGCGGGGGGGATAAATGAGCAGTTCTTC. Translated, it gives CATSDHIAGGINEQFF. The chain has TRBV24-1 and TRBJ2-1, with 11 bases fitting TRBD2. The length of the CDR3 is 16 residues. CDR1 and CDR2 (germline): KGHDR, SFDVKD. The V gene end was trimmed by 4 bases and the J gene end by 7 bases; junction bases not matched to a gene: 8.

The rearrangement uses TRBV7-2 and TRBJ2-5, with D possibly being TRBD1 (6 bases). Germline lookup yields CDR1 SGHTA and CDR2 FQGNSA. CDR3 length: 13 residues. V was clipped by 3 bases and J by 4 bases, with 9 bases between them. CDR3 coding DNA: TGTGCCAGCAGCTTGTTAGGGGGAGAGACCCAGTACTTC. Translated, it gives CASSLLGGETQYF.

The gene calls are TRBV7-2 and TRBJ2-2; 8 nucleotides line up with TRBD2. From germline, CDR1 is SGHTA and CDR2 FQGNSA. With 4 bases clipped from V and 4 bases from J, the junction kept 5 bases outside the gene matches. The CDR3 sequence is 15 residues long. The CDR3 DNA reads TGTGCCAGCAGCTCTCGGGGGGGGACCACCGGGGAGCTGTTTTTT. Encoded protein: CASSSRGGTTGELFF.

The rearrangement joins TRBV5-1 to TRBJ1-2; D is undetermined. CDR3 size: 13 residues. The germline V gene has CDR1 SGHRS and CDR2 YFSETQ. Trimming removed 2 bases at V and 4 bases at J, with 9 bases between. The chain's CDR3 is CASSFGVTYGYTF. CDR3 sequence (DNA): TGCGCCAGCAGCTTCGGGGTTACCTATGGCTACACCTTC.

CDR3 coding DNA: TGTGCCAGCAGTCGTGACTTGAGTGCGGGGGAGACCCAGTACTTC. It translates to CASSRDLSAGETQYF. The chain employs TRBV9 and TRBJ2-5; D is possibly TRBD2 (6 bases). V dropped 5 bases and J dropped 5 bases, with 19 bases sitting between them. The germline CDR1 and CDR2 sequences are SGDLS and YYNGEE. The CDR3 covers 15 residues. The entire variable domain, with the rest obtained from reference TRBV9 and TRBJ2-5, is as follows: DSGVTQTPKHLITATGQRVTLRCSPRSGDLSVYWYQQSLDQGLQFLIQYYNGEERAKGNILERFSAQQFPDLHSELNLSSLELGDSALYFCASSRDLSAGETQYFGPGTRLLVL.

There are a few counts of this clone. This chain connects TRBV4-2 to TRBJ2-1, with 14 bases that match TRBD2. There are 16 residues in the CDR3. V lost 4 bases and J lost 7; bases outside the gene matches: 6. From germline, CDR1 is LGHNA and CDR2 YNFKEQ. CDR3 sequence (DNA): TGTGCCAGCAGCCCTGGACTAGCGGGGGGAAGGAATGAGCAGTTCTTC. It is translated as CASSPGLAGGRNEQFF.

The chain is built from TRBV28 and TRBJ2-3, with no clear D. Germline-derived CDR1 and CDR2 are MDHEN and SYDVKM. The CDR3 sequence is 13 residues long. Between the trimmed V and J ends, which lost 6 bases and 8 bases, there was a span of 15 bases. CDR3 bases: TGTGCCAGCAGCCTCGACTCTTCGCGTACGCAGTATTTT. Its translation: CASSLDSSRTQYF.

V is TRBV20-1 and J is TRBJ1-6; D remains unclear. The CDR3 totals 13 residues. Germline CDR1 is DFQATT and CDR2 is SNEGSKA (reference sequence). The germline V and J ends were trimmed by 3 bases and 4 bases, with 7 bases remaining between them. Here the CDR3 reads CSASVSYNSPLHF. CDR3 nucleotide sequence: TGCAGTGCTAGTGTGTCTTATAATTCACCCCTCCACTTT.

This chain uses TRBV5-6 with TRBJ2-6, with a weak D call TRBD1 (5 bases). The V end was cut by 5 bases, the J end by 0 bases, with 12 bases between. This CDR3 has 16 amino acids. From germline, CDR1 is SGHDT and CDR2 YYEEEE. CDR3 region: CASRSSRVSGANVLTF. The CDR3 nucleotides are TGTGCCAGCAGATCCTCCAGGGTCTCTGGGGCCAACGTCCTGACTTTC.

CDR3 loop: CASSFETGTEAFF. In nucleotides, the CDR3 is TGCGCCAGCAGCTTCGAGACTGGCACTGAAGCTTTCTTT. The chain carries TRBV5-1 and TRBJ1-1; D is unclear. Germline V gene lookup returns CDR1 SGHRS and CDR2 YFSETQ. V lost 2 bases and J 4 bases, leaving 9 bases between the germline ends. This CDR3 has 13 residues.

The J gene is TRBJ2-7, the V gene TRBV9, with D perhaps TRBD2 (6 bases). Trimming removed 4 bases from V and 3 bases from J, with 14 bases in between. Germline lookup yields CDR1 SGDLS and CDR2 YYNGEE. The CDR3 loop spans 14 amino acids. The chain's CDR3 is CASSPRGFDYEQYF. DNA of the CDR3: TGTGCCAGCAGCCCTCGGGGGTTTGACTACGAGCAGTACTTC.

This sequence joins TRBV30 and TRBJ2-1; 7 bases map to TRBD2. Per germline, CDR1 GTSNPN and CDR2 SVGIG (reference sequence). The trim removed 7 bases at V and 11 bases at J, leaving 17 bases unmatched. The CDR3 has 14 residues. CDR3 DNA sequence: TGTGCCTCCGTCAAAAGCGGGACTACCTATCAGCAGTTCTTC. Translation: CASVKSGTTYQQFF.

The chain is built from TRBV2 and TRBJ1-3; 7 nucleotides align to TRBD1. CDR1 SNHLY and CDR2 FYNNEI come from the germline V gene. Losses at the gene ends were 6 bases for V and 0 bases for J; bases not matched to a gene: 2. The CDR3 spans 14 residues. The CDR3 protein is CASRGQLSGNTIYF. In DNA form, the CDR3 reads TGTGCCAGCAGGGGACAGCTCTCTGGAAACACCATATATTTT.

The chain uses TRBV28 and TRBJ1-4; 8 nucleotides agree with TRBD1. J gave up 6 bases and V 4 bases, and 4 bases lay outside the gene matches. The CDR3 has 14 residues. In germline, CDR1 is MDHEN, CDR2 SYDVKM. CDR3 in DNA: TGTGCCAGCAGTTCAACGACAGGGGATGAAAAACTGTTTTTT. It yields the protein CASSSTTGDEKLFF.

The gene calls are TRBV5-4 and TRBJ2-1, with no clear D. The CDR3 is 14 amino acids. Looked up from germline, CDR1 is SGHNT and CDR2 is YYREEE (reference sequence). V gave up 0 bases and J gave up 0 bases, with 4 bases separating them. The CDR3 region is CASSLGSSYNEQFF. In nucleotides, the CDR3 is TGTGCCAGCAGCTTGGGGAGCTCCTACAATGAGCAGTTCTTC. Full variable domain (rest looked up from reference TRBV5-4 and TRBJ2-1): ETGVTQSPTHLIKTRGQQVTLRCSSQSGHNTVSWYQQALGQGPQFIFQYYREEENGRGNFPPRFSGLQFPNYSSELNVNALELDDSALYLCASSLGSSYNEQFFGPGTRLTVL.